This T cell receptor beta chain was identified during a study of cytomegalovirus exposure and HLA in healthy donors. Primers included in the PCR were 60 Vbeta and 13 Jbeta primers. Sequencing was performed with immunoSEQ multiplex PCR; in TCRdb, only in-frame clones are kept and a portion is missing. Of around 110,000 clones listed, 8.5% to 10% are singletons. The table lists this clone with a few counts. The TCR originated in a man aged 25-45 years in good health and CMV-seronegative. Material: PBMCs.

The CDR3 loop is CASSQEQGGFYEQFF. CDR3 in DNA: TGCGCCAGCAGCCAAGAACAGGGGGGATTCTATGAGCAGTTCTTC. J is TRBJ2-1 and V is TRBV4-3; 8 bases fit TRBD1. Germline V gene sequence: CDR1 LGHNA, CDR2 YSLEER. After removal of 0 bases from V and 8 bases from J, the junction contained 6 bases not matched to a gene. This CDR3 has 15 residues.